The 2 T cell receptor beta chains below all came from one sample that was sequenced in a study of T-cell memory formation after mild COVID-19. Using its own MiXCR run on the 5' RACE reads, TCRdb lists one record per CDR3 protein. This repertoire shows some 45,000 distinct CDR3 sequences, roughly a quarter found once; its top ten account for about 41%. The sequencing sample was made of PBMCs or a T cell subset sorted from them (not recorded which). Receptors were obtained from a man younger than 30 who had mild COVID-19 (a few samples of this study predate the infection). Cell type and time point are not known.

The rearrangement uses TRBV6-5 and TRBJ2-5; possibly TRBD1 for D (6 bases). The CDR3 covers 14 residues. Germline V lookup: CDR1 MNHEY, CDR2 SVGAGI. V dropped 4 bases and J dropped 2 bases, with 11 bases sitting between them. The CDR3 nucleotides are TGTGCCAGCAGTTCGGGACATCAGCAAGAGACCCAGTACTTC. Translated: CASSSGHQQETQYF.

This clonotype was detected many times. This rearrangement joins TRBV12-3 or TRBV12-4 to TRBJ1-2; D unclear. Trimming left V 5 bases short and J 3 bases short, with 19 bases between. The CDR3 runs 16 residues. The chain's CDR3 is CASSPTGPQTYYGYTF. The CDR3 nucleotides read TGTGCCAGCAGTCCAACCGGGCCTCAGACCTACTATGGCTACACCTTC.